Reported below is one T cell receptor (beta chain). Between the trimmed V and J ends, which lost 1 base and 7 bases, there was a span of 8 bases. Germline CDR1 is MNHEY and CDR2 is SMNVEV (reference sequence). CDR3 length: 13 residues. This entry belongs to a study of T cell responses to AZD1222 COVID-19 vaccine. Data came from immunoSEQ multiplex PCR; TCRdb stores just in-frame clones and leaves some out. The sample lists 100,000 to 150,000 clones, roughly nine tenths occurring once. The specimen comprised peripheral blood, sampled on day 0 of AZD1222 vaccination. The receptor was isolated from an adult in good health. The chain is built from TRBV27 and TRBJ1-5; tentatively, D is TRBD1 (5 bases). CDR3 residues: CASSLFGGQPQHF. The CDR3 DNA follows: TGTGCCAGCAGTTTATTCGGGGGGCAGCCCCAGCATTTT.